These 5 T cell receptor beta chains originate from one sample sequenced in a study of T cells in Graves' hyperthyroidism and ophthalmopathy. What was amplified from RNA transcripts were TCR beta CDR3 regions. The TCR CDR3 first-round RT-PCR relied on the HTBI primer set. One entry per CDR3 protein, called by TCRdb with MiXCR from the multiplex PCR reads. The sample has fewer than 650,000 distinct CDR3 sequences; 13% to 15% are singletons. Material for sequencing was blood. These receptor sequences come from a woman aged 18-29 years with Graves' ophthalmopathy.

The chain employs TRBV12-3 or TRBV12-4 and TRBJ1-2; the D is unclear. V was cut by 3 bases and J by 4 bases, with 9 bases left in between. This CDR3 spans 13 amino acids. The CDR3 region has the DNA TGTGCCAGCAGTTTTGGCGGATTCTATGGCTACACCTTC. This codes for CASSFGGFYGYTF.

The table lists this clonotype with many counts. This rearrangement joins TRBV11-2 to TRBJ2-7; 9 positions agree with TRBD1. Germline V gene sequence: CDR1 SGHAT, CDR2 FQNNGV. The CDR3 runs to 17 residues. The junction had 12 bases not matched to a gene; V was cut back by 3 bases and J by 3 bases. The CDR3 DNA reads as TGTGCCAGCAGCTTTACCGGACAGGGGACCAACTACTACGAGCAGTACTTC. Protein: CASSFTGQGTNYYEQYF. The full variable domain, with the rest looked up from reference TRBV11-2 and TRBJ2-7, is EAGVAQSPRYKIIEKRQSVAFWCNPISGHATLYWYQQILGQGPKLLIQFQNNGVVDDSQLPKDRFSAERLKGVDSTLKIQPAKLEDSAVYLCASSFTGQGTNYYEQYFGPGTRLTVT.

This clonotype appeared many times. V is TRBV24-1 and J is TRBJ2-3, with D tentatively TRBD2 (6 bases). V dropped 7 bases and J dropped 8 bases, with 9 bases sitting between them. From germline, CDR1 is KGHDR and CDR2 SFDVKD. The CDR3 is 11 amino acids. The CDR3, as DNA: TGTGCCACCAGACGCGGGACTACGCAGTATTTT. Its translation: CATRRGTTQYF.

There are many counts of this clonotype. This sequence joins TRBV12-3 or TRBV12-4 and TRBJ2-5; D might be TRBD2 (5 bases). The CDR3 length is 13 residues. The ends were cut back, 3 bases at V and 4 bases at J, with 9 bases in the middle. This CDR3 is CASSFGETETQYF. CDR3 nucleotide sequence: TGTGCCAGCAGTTTCGGGGAGACAGAGACCCAGTACTTC.

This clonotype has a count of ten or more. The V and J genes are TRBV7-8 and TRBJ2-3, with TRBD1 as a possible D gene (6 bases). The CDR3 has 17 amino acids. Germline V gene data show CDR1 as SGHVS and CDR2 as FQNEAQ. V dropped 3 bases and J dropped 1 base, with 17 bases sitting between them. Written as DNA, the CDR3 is TGTGCCAGCAGCTTTAGGGAACAGGGTTACGGCACAGATACGCAGTATTTT. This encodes CASSFREQGYGTDTQYF.